The sequence of this T cell receptor (beta chain) was determined in a study of cytomegalovirus exposure and HLA in healthy donors. This clone was observed a few times. Both 60 Vbeta primers and 13 Jbeta primers went into the PCR. Assay: immunoSEQ multiplex PCR; the TCRdb copy retains only in-frame clones and omits some. The sample yields approximately 150,000 clones, about 80% seen once. V lost 3 bases to trimming and J lost 1 base, with 6 bases between them. Germline-derived CDR1 and CDR2 are SGHNT and YENEEA. CDR3 length: 13 residues. Sample: PBMCs. This clonotype originated in a man in his forties in good health and CMV-seronegative. The rearrangement links TRBV11-3 to TRBJ1-1; D remains unclear. In nucleotides, the CDR3 is TGTGCCAGCAGCTTGGAGGGGAACACTGAAGCTTTCTTT. Its translation is CASSLEGNTEAFF.